The 2 T cell receptor beta chains listed next were all sequenced from one sample in a study of monozygotic twins with inflammatory bowel disease. Following a re-call of the 5' RACE reads, TCRdb has one entry per CDR3 protein and lacks DNA. In total, the table holds about 440,000 distinct CDR3 sequences. Sequenced material: blood. The receptors come from a human donor with ulcerative colitis or Crohn's disease, or a healthy co-twin of an affected twin (not recorded which).

This sequence joins TRBV28 and TRBJ2-3; TCRdb lists TRBD2, though no DNA is available to test this call. There are 14 residues in the CDR3. Per germline, CDR1 MDHEN and CDR2 SYDVKM. CDR3 region: CASTPRGATDTQYF.

The genes are TRBV7-6 and TRBJ2-3. Germline lookup yields CDR1 SGHVS and CDR2 FNYEAQ. This CDR3 has 13 residues. CDR3 in amino acids: CASSLAHSDTQYF.